One and the same sample provided the 24 T cell receptor beta chains below, sequenced in a study of beta chain features in type 1 diabetes. Study findings and constraints: Type 1 diabetes patients showed a moderate but significant shortening of TCRB CDR3s in all four CD4+ subsets.

Expressed TCRB transcripts were sequenced because the isolated RNA had all been reverse transcribed beforehand. Using immunoSEQ multiplex PCR, the repertoire was profiled, and TCRdb retains in-frame clones only, with some absent. The table records some 350,000 clones, 13% of them present only once. The antigens these receptors bind are not known. The sequenced sample was naive CD4+ T cells from blood. The receptor set was obtained from a young woman with type 1 diabetes.

This clone was picked up a small number of times. The chain links TRBV30 to TRBJ2-6; TRBD2 aligns across 7 bases. The CDR3 extends over 14 amino acids. The trim removed 8 bases at V and 2 bases at J, leaving 6 bases unmatched. From germline, CDR1 is GTSNPN and CDR2 SVGIG (reference sequence). This CDR3 is CAHERGAGANVLTF. The CDR3 nucleotides read TGTGCCCACGAACGGGGGGCTGGGGCCAACGTCCTGACTTTC.

There are a few counts of this clone. The chain employs TRBV2 and TRBJ2-5, with D unclear. Trimming cost V 4 bases and J 4 bases, with 13 bases left between them. The CDR3 runs 14 residues. Germline lookup yields CDR1 SNHLY and CDR2 FYNNEI. This chain's CDR3 is CASSGSGLGETQYF. The CDR3 DNA sequence: TGTGCCAGCAGTGGATCGGGTCTGGGAGAGACCCAGTACTTC. The full variable domain, completed using reference TRBV2 and TRBJ2-5, is EPEVTQTPSHQVTQMGQEVILRCVPISNHLYFYWYRQILGQKVEFLVSFYNNEISEKSEIFDDQFSVERPDGSNFTLKIRSTKLEDSAMYFCASSGSGLGETQYFGPGTRLLVL.

This clone appeared a few times. V and J are TRBV7-9 and TRBJ2-7; 7 bases align to TRBD1. V dropped 5 bases and J dropped 5; count of bases not matched to a gene: 9. Per the germline V gene, CDR1 is SEHNR and CDR2 is FQNEAQ (reference sequence). This CDR3 region has 14 residues. In DNA, the CDR3 is TGTGCCAGCAGCACTACAGGGGCTGTCCACGAGCAGTACGTC. This translates into CASSTTGAVHEQYV.

The V call is TRBV29-1, the J call TRBJ2-1; 11 bases are shared with TRBD2. With 4 bases clipped from V and 10 bases from J, the junction kept 6 bases outside the gene matches. Per the germline V gene, CDR1 is SQVTM and CDR2 is ANQGSEA. This CDR3 comprises 13 residues. The CDR3 DNA reads as TGCAGCGTTGCCCCTCGACTAGCGGGAGAGCAGTTCTTC. It encodes CSVAPRLAGEQFF.

The chain has TRBV4-1 and TRBJ2-7; 7 bases are shared with TRBD1. This CDR3 contains 14 residues. V shed 0 bases, J shed 4 bases, and the junction held 3 bases outside the gene matches. Germline CDR1 reads MGHRA; CDR2 reads YSYEKL. As DNA, the CDR3 is TGCGCCAGCAGCCAAGATAAGGGGGCATACGAGCAGTACTTC. This codes for CASSQDKGAYEQYF.

The chain carries TRBV6-6 and TRBJ1-1; 7 bases agree with TRBD1. V lost 4 bases to trimming and J lost 7 bases; unmatched junction nucleotides: 3. The CDR3 is 12 residues long. Per the germline V gene, CDR1 is MNHNY and CDR2 is SVGAGI (reference sequence). This CDR3 is CASSSGQVEAFF. Written as DNA, the CDR3 is TGTGCCAGCAGTTCAGGACAGGTTGAAGCTTTCTTT.

This clone was counted only a few times. The J gene is TRBJ1-1, the V gene TRBV5-1, with D uncertain. The CDR3 loop spans 13 amino acids. Germline V gene data show CDR1 as SGHRS and CDR2 as YFSETQ. Between the trimmed V and J ends, which lost 2 bases and 1 base, there was a span of 6 bases. This CDR3 is CASSFSGNTEAFF. As DNA, the CDR3 is TGCGCCAGCAGCTTCAGCGGGAACACTGAAGCTTTCTTT. The full variable domain, rest sourced from reference TRBV5-1 and TRBJ1-1, is KAGVTQTPRYLIKTRGQQVTLSCSPISGHRSVSWYQQTPGQGLQFLFEYFSETQRNKGNFPGRFSGRQFSNSRSEMNVSTLELGDSALYLCASSFSGNTEAFFGQGTRLTVV.

The DNA for the CDR3 is TGTGCCACCAGCAGATCCAGGACAGGGAACACTGAAGCTTTCTTT. It codes for CATSRSRTGNTEAFF. The genes are TRBV15 and TRBJ1-1, with 7 positions matching TRBD1. The CDR3 has 15 amino acids. Germline CDR1 is LNHNV and CDR2 is YYDKDF (reference sequence). V shed 2 bases, J shed 1 base, and the junction held 4 bases outside the gene matches.

The rearrangement links TRBV6-1 to TRBJ2-1; TRBD2 matches at 7 bases. Germline V gives CDR1 MNHNS, CDR2 SASEGT. Trimming cost V 0 bases and J 4 bases; bases outside gene matches: 6. There are 16 residues in the CDR3. CDR3 protein: CASSEAGLAVYNEQFF. CDR3 DNA: TGTGCCAGCAGTGAAGCAGGGCTAGCGGTTTACAATGAGCAGTTCTTC.

This clone was counted between two and nine times. The chain uses TRBV6-5 and TRBJ1-5, with D hard to call. Germline values: CDR1 MNHEY, CDR2 SVGAGI. Trimming stripped 0 bases from V and 0 bases from J, with 9 bases between. The CDR3 is 16 residues long. CDR3: CASSYSSQISNQPQHF. The CDR3 bases are TGTGCCAGCAGTTACTCGTCACAGATTAGCAATCAGCCCCAGCATTTT.

The V gene is TRBV19, the J gene TRBJ1-1, with D possibly TRBD1 on 5 matching bases. The V gene's germline CDR1 is LNHDA and CDR2 SQIVND (reference sequence). With 7 bases removed from V and 2 bases from J, the gap between germline ends came to 14 bases. The CDR3 spans 14 residues. CDR3 DNA: TGTGCCAGTAACGCGGGACGGGAAAACACTGAAGCTTTCTTT. Translating it yields CASNAGRENTEAFF.

This clone is a singleton in its sample. This rearrangement joins TRBV5-1 to TRBJ2-3; possibly TRBD2 for D (6 bases). V was clipped by 1 base and J by 6 bases, with 18 bases between them. This CDR3 spans 16 amino acids. The germline V gene encodes CDR1 SGHRS and CDR2 YFSETQ. The CDR3 sequence: CASSLLSRGTADTQYF. DNA of the CDR3: TGCGCCAGCAGCTTGCTCAGTCGGGGGACGGCGGATACGCAGTATTTT.

About this clone itself: The same CDR3 also results from other DNA sequences found in this sample. The J gene is TRBJ1-5, the V gene TRBV18; possibly TRBD1 for D (5 bases). V lost 3 bases to trimming and J lost 5 bases, with 8 bases between them. Per the germline V gene, CDR1 is KGHSH and CDR2 is LQKENI. CDR3 size: 13 residues. CDR3 protein: CASSPGGDQPQHF. In DNA, the CDR3 is TGTGCCAGCTCACCGGGGGGGGATCAGCCCCAGCATTTT.

The chain combines TRBV7-2 with TRBJ2-1; D perhaps matches TRBD2 (6 bases). V was clipped by 2 bases and J by 9 bases, with 11 bases between them. CDR3 size: 13 residues. CDR1 and CDR2 (germline): SGHTA, FQGNSA. The CDR3 coding sequence is TGTGCCAGCAGCTTATTCGGGGGTGCTGAGCAGTTCTTC. Translation: CASSLFGGAEQFF.

J is TRBJ2-2 and V is TRBV19; D possibly corresponds to TRBD1 (6 bases). CDR1 and CDR2 from the germline V gene are LNHDA and SQIVND (reference sequence). The CDR3 sequence is 15 residues long. Trimming removed 7 bases at V and 7 bases at J, with 19 bases between. CDR3 DNA: TGTGCCAGTACCCCAGGGGCAGGGATCCACGGGGAGCTGTTTTTT. Translation: CASTPGAGIHGELFF.

The chain links TRBV18 to TRBJ2-5; maybe TRBD2 (6 bases). The V gene lost 4 bases and the J gene lost 2 bases, with 8 bases spanning the gap. CDR3 length equals 13 residues. Germline values: CDR1 KGHSH, CDR2 LQKENI. CDR3 loop: CASSLREQETQYF. CDR3 bases: TGTGCCAGCTCACTGCGGGAACAAGAGACCCAGTACTTC. The full variable domain, with the rest looked up from reference TRBV18 and TRBJ2-5, is NAGVMQNPRHLVRRRGQEARLRCSPMKGHSHVYWYRQLPEEGLKFMVYLQKENIIDESGMPKERFSAEFPKEGPSILRIQQVVRGDSAAYFCASSLREQETQYFGPGTRLLVL.

The table lists this clone with a few counts. This sequence joins TRBV5-1 and TRBJ2-7; possibly TRBD1 for D (5 bases). V dropped 7 bases and J dropped 0 bases, with 14 bases sitting between them. CDR3 length: 14 residues. Germline CDR1 and CDR2: SGHRS and YFSETQ. The CDR3 protein is CASGTGPSSYEQYF. CDR3 coding DNA: TGCGCCAGCGGAACAGGCCCGAGCTCCTACGAGCAGTACTTC.

This rearrangement joins TRBV9 to TRBJ2-1; tentatively, D is TRBD1 (5 bases). The CDR3 is 15 residues long. The germline V gene encodes CDR1 SGDLS and CDR2 YYNGEE. The ends were cut back, 3 bases at V and 9 bases at J, with 19 bases in the middle. This CDR3 is CASSARLPDQGEQFF. The CDR3 DNA reads as TGTGCCAGCAGCGCGAGACTCCCCGACCAGGGTGAGCAGTTCTTC. The complete variable domain, with remaining parts taken from reference TRBV9 and TRBJ2-1, reads DSGVTQTPKHLITATGQRVTLRCSPRSGDLSVYWYQQSLDQGLQFLIQYYNGEERAKGNILERFSAQQFPDLHSELNLSSLELGDSALYFCASSARLPDQGEQFFGPGTRLTVL.

The table lists this clone with a few counts. This chain links TRBV11-2 with TRBJ2-1; D possibly corresponds to TRBD1 (5 bases). Trimming took off 7 bases at V and 6 bases at J, with 22 bases between the two ends. Germline lookup yields CDR1 SGHAT and CDR2 FQNNGV. The CDR3 has 16 residues. In DNA form, the CDR3 reads TGTGCCAGCACCAATCACGGTCCACCCCAGGGCAATGAGCAGTTCTTC. Translation: CASTNHGPPQGNEQFF. The variable domain in full, completed from reference TRBV11-2 and TRBJ2-1, reads EAGVAQSPRYKIIEKRQSVAFWCNPISGHATLYWYQQILGQGPKLLIQFQNNGVVDDSQLPKDRFSAERLKGVDSTLKIQPAKLEDSAVYLCASTNHGPPQGNEQFFGPGTRLTVL.

This sequence joins TRBV30 and TRBJ2-3; 10 nucleotides align to TRBD1. CDR1 is GTSNPN and CDR2 is SVGIG in the germline V gene (reference sequence). The CDR3 is 14 amino acids. V dropped 3 bases and J dropped 4; count of bases not matched to a gene: 4. CDR3 in amino acids: CAWRETGGPDTQYF. In DNA, the CDR3 is TGTGCCTGGAGGGAGACAGGGGGCCCAGATACGCAGTATTTT.

This clone occurred a few times. This sequence joins TRBV5-4 and TRBJ2-1, with TRBD2 identical over 7 bases. V shed 9 bases, J shed 0 bases, and the junction held 6 bases outside the gene matches. This CDR3 region has 14 residues. Germline CDR1 SGHNT, CDR2 YYREEE (reference sequence). CDR3 sequence (DNA): TGTGCCACCACCAGCGGGAACTCCTACAATGAGCAGTTCTTC. Residues: CATTSGNSYNEQFF.

This clone was counted only a few times. The V and J genes are TRBV28 and TRBJ1-2; D perhaps matches TRBD1 (5 bases). V dropped 6 bases and J dropped 1 base, with 6 bases sitting between them. Germline values: CDR1 MDHEN, CDR2 SYDVKM. This CDR3 comprises 12 residues. DNA of the CDR3: TGTGCCAGCAGAGGGGTTAACTATGGCTACACCTTC. It encodes CASRGVNYGYTF.

Only one count was recorded for this clone. The CDR3 DNA sequence: TGTGCTAGTGGTCCACCTGGGGGAGGGACCTCCTACAATGAGCAGTTCTTC. Amino acids: CASGPPGGGTSYNEQFF. This chain connects TRBV12-5 to TRBJ2-1, with TRBD2 matching 7 bases. From germline, CDR1 is LGHNT and CDR2 FRNRAP. V shed 5 bases, J shed 0 bases, and the junction held 10 bases outside the gene matches. The CDR3 runs 17 residues. Based on the CDR3 plus reference TRBV12-5 and TRBJ2-1, the full variable domain is DARVTQTPRHKVTEMGQEVTMRCQPILGHNTVFWYRQTMMQGLELLAYFRNRAPLDDSGMPKDRFSAEMPDATLATLKIQPSEPRDSAVYFCASGPPGGGTSYNEQFFGPGTRLTVL.

The rearrangement uses TRBV27 and TRBJ2-3; D is ambiguous. V was clipped by 6 bases and J by 4 bases, with 17 bases between them. CDR1 MNHEY and CDR2 SMNVEV come from the germline V gene (reference sequence). This CDR3 is 15 amino acids long. The CDR3 reads CASSRRSRDADTQYF. The CDR3 region has the DNA TGTGCCAGCAGCCGTAGGAGTAGAGACGCAGATACGCAGTATTTT.